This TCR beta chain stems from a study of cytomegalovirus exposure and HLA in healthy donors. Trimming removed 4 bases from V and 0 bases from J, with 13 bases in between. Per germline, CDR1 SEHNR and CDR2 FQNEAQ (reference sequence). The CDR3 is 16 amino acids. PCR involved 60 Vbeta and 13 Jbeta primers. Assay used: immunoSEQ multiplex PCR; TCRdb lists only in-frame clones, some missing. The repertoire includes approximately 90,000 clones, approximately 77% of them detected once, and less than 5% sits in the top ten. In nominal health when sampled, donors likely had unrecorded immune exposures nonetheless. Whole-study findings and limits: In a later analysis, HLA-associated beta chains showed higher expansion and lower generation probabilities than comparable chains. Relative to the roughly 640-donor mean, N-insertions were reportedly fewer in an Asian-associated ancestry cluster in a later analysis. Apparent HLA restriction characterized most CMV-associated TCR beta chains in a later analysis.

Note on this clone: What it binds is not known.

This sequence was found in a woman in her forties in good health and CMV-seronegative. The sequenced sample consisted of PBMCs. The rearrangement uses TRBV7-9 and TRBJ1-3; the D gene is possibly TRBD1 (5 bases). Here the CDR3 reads CASSYLTESSGNTIYF. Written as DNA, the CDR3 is TGTGCCAGCAGCTACTTGACAGAATCCTCTGGAAACACCATATATTTT.